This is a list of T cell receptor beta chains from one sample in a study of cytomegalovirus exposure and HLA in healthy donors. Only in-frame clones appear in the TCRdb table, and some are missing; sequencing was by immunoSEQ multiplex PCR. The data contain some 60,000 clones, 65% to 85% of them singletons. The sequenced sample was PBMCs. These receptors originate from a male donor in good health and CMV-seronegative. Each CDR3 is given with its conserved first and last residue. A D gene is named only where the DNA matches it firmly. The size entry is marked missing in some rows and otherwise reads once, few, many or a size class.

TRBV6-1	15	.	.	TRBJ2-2	CASSESGGPVGELFF	TGTGCCAGCAGTGAATCCGGGGGGCCTGTCGGGGAGCTGTTTTTT
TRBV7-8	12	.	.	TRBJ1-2	CASSANRDGYTF	TGTGCCAGCAGCGCAAACAGGGATGGCTACACCTTC
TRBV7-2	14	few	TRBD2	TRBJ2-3	CASSRGGSTDTQYF	TGTGCCAGCAGCCGCGGGGGAAGCACAGATACGCAGTATTTT
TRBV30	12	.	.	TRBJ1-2	CAWSHYRGGYTF	TGTGCCTGGAGCCACTACCGGGGGGGCTACACCTTC
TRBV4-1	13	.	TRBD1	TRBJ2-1	CASSQQGAYEQFF	TGCGCCAGCAGCCAACAGGGGGCCTATGAGCAGTTCTTC
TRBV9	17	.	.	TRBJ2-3	CASSVGGRSNPPDTQYF	TGTGCCAGCAGCGTCGGGGGACGCAGCAACCCCCCAGATACGCAGTATTTT
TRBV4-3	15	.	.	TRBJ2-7	CASSQENQGIDEQYF	TGCGCCAGCAGCCAAGAGAATCAGGGGATCGACGAGCAGTACTTC
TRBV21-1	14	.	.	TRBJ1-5	CASSQRGRDQPQHF	TGTGCCAGCAGCCAAAGGGGGAGAGATCAGCCCCAGCATTTT
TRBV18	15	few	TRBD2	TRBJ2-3	CASSRTSGGSDTQYF	TGTGCCAGCTCGCGGACTAGCGGGGGATCAGATACGCAGTATTTT
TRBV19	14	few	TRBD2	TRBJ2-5	CASRLAGDRETQYF	TGTGCCAGTCGACTAGCGGGGGATAGGGAGACCCAGTACTTC
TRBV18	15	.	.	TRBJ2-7	CASSPEYGGWHEQYF	TGTGCCAGCTCACCAGAATACGGGGGTTGGCACGAGCAGTACTTC
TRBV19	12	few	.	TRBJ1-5	CASNTGSQPQHF	TGTGCCAGTAACACAGGAAGCCAGCCCCAGCATTTT
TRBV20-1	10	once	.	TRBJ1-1	CSVGETEAFF	TGCAGTGTCGGAGAAACTGAAGCTTTCTTT
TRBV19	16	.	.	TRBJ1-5	CASSIEYGLGTQPQHF	TGTGCCAGTAGTATAGAGTACGGGTTAGGCACTCAGCCCCAGCATTTT
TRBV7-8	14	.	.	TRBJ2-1	CASSLALAYNEQFF	TGTGCCAGCAGCTTAGCTCTCGCCTACAATGAGCAGTTCTTC
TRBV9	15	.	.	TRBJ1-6	CASSKGEGFGSPLHF	TGTGCCAGCAGCAAAGGCGAGGGCTTCGGTTCACCCCTCCACTTT
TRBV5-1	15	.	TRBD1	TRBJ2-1	CASSLQGAAYNEQFF	TGCGCCAGCAGCCTACAGGGGGCAGCCTACAATGAGCAGTTCTTC
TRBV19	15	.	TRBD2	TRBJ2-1	CASSITSGGSSEQFF	TGTGCCAGTAGTATTACTAGCGGGGGGAGTAGTGAGCAGTTCTTC
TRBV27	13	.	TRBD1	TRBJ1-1	CASGITGGTEAFF	TGTGCCAGCGGGATTACAGGGGGGACTGAAGCTTTCTTT
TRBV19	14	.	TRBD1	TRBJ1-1	CASARQGLGTEAFF	TGTGCCAGCGCCAGACAGGGGTTGGGCACTGAAGCTTTCTTT
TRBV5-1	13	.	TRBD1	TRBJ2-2	CASSSGQAGELFF	TGCGCCAGCAGCTCCGGACAGGCCGGGGAGCTGTTTTTT
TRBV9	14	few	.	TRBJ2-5	CASSPLGARETQYF	TGTGCCAGCAGCCCCTTGGGGGCGCGAGAGACCCAGTACTTC
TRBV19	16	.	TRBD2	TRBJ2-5	CASSIGLAGGPETQYF	TGTGCCAGTAGTATCGGCCTAGCGGGGGGGCCGGAGACCCAGTACTTC
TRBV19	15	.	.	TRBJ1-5	CASSIRQGSNQPQHF	TGTGCCAGTAGTATTCGGCAGGGGAGCAATCAGCCCCAGCATTTT
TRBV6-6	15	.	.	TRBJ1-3	CASSSPVSSGNTIYF	TGTGCCAGCAGTTCCCCGGTGAGCTCTGGAAACACCATATATTTT
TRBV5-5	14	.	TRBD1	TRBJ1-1	CVSSTQGGNTEAFF	TGTGTCAGCAGCACACAGGGGGGGAACACTGAAGCTTTCTTT
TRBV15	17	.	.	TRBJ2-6	CATSSAGHSEGANVLTF	TGTGCCACCAGCAGTGCGGGGCATTCGGAAGGGGCCAACGTCCTGACTTTC